A selection of T cell receptor beta chains follows, all from one sample in a study of shared clonotypes between healthy human individuals. Method: immunoSEQ multiplex PCR; TCRdb's copy keeps in-frame clones and lacks some. The data contain approximately 530,000 clones, 95% to 97% of them singletons. Sequencing was performed on naive CD4+ T cells sorted from blood. These receptors originate from a woman aged 30 to 39 in good health. Both conserved end residues are part of each CDR3. A D gene is named only where the DNA matches it firmly. Clone size is shown for a subset of rows, as once, few, many or a class of expanded clone.

V: TRBV28
J: TRBJ2-7
size: .
D: .
DNA: TGTGCCAGCAGTGAGGCGGGGCCCTACGAGCAGTACTTC
CDR3: CASSEAGPYEQYF

V: TRBV11-2
J: TRBJ2-5
size: once
D: .
DNA: TGTGCCAGCAGTCCAAAGGGGAGTCAAGAGACCCAGTACTTC
CDR3: CASSPKGSQETQYF

V: TRBV7-3
J: TRBJ1-1
size: .
D: TRBD1
DNA: TGTGCCAGCAGCTTAACGGGGACAGACCACACTGAAGCTTTCTTT
CDR3: CASSLTGTDHTEAFF

V: TRBV30
J: TRBJ2-1
size: .
D: .
DNA: TGTGCCTGGAGTTACGGGTACAATGAGCAGTTCTTC
CDR3: CAWSYGYNEQFF

V: TRBV6-6
J: TRBJ1-4
size: .
D: .
DNA: TGTGCCAGCAGTTCGGGGGCGCTTCGGGAAAAACTGTTTTTT
CDR3: CASSSGALREKLFF

V: TRBV28
J: TRBJ2-7
size: once
D: TRBD1
DNA: TGTGCCAGCAGCTTAGCCGGGACAGGGGGTCACGAGCAGTACTTC
CDR3: CASSLAGTGGHEQYF

V: TRBV5-1
J: TRBJ2-2
size: .
D: TRBD2
DNA: TGCGCCAGCAGCCGGACTAGCGGCTTCGGGGAGCTGTTTTTT
CDR3: CASSRTSGFGELFF

V: TRBV5-4
J: TRBJ1-3
size: .
D: TRBD1
DNA: TGTGCCAGCAGCTCTCCCAACGACAGGGCCGGCAACACCATATATTTT
CDR3: CASSSPNDRAGNTIYF

V: TRBV7-9
J: TRBJ2-6
size: .
D: .
DNA: TGTGCCAGCGGGTCGCTCTCTGGGGCCAACGTCCTGACTTTC
CDR3: CASGSLSGANVLTF

V: TRBV18
J: TRBJ1-1
size: once
D: TRBD1
DNA: TGTGCCAGCTCCCCCGACAGGGGGAACACTGAAGCTTTCTTT
CDR3: CASSPDRGNTEAFF

V: TRBV19
J: TRBJ2-1
size: .
D: TRBD2
DNA: TGTGCCAGTAGTCTCCTCGCAGCGGGATACAATGAGCAGTTCTTC
CDR3: CASSLLAAGYNEQFF

V: TRBV4-2
J: TRBJ2-3
size: .
D: TRBD2
DNA: TGTGCCAGCAGCTCCTGGACTAGCGGGAGCGGAACAGATACGCAGTATTTT
CDR3: CASSSWTSGSGTDTQYF

V: TRBV6-1
J: TRBJ2-1
size: .
D: .
DNA: TGTGCCAGCAGTGAACCTCAGGTCTCCTACAATGAGCAGTTCTTC
CDR3: CASSEPQVSYNEQFF

V: TRBV4-1
J: TRBJ2-3
size: .
D: TRBD2
DNA: TGCGCCAGCAGCCAAGATAGCGGGGCTAGCACAGATACGCAGTATTTT
CDR3: CASSQDSGASTDTQYF

V: TRBV5-1
J: TRBJ2-6
size: .
D: TRBD1
DNA: TGCGCCAGCAGCTCAGCCATCGGGACAGTCTCTGGGGCCAACGTCCTGACTTTC
CDR3: CASSSAIGTVSGANVLTF

V: TRBV19
J: TRBJ2-5
size: .
D: TRBD2
DNA: TGTGCCAGTAGTAAGGGACTAGCGGGAGTCAGGGGTGAAGAGACCCAGTACTTC
CDR3: CASSKGLAGVRGEETQYF

V: TRBV5-1
J: TRBJ2-3
size: .
D: .
DNA: TGCGCCAGCAGCGCCACTGTAGGGGCCGGAACAGATACGCAGTATTTT
CDR3: CASSATVGAGTDTQYF

V: TRBV18
J: TRBJ2-7
size: .
D: .
DNA: TGTGCCAGCTCACCAGAAGACGGGTCCTACGAGCAGTACTTC
CDR3: CASSPEDGSYEQYF

V: TRBV6-1
J: TRBJ1-5
size: .
D: .
DNA: TGTGCCGCCGGATTGTATAGCAATCAGCCCCAGCATTTT
CDR3: CAAGLYSNQPQHF

V: TRBV19
J: TRBJ2-7
size: .
D: TRBD2
DNA: TGTGCCAGTAGTATAGATCGGATCGCGGGAGGTTACGAGCAGTACTTC
CDR3: CASSIDRIAGGYEQYF

V: TRBV7-6
J: TRBJ2-3
size: .
D: .
DNA: TGTGCCAGCAGCTTTGGTGGGGGCCGCACAGATACGCAGTATTTT
CDR3: CASSFGGGRTDTQYF

V: TRBV7-8
J: TRBJ1-5
size: once
D: .
DNA: TGTGCCAGCAGCTTAGCGCGAGCTTTTGGGAATCAGCCCCAGCATTTT
CDR3: CASSLARAFGNQPQHF

V: TRBV7-5
J: TRBJ2-1
size: .
D: .
DNA: TGTGTCAGAAGCCCGGAGGGGCTAGCGGGACACAATGAGCAGTTCTTC
CDR3: CVRSPEGLAGHNEQFF

V: TRBV19
J: TRBJ2-3
size: .
D: .
DNA: TGTGCCAGTAGTAGTCAGGCCCTGTCGACAGATACGCAGTATTTT
CDR3: CASSSQALSTDTQYF

V: TRBV5-1
J: TRBJ2-7
size: .
D: TRBD2
DNA: TGCGCCAGCAGCTTGTTAGCGGGAGCAAACTACGAGCAGTACTTC
CDR3: CASSLLAGANYEQYF

V: TRBV18
J: TRBJ2-7
size: .
D: .
DNA: TGTGCCAGCTCACGATTCGACTCCTTGTACGAGCAGTACTTC
CDR3: CASSRFDSLYEQYF

V: TRBV28
J: TRBJ2-3
size: .
D: .
DNA: TGTGCCAGCAGTTCCCCACAGACAGATACGCAGTATTTT
CDR3: CASSSPQTDTQYF

V: TRBV19
J: TRBJ1-5
size: .
D: .
DNA: TGTGCCAGTAGCGCCATAGGAGACAATCAGCCCCAGCATTTT
CDR3: CASSAIGDNQPQHF

V: TRBV7-6
J: TRBJ2-3
size: .
D: TRBD2
DNA: TGTGCCAGCAGCTTAGGTGCTAGCGGGGGCACAGATACGCAGTATTTT
CDR3: CASSLGASGGTDTQYF

V: TRBV7-9
J: TRBJ1-2
size: .
D: .
DNA: TGTGCCAGCAGCCCCGGGACTTTGGGTGGCTACACCTTC
CDR3: CASSPGTLGGYTF

V: TRBV5-1
J: TRBJ2-3
size: .
D: .
DNA: TGCGCCAGCAGCCTTAGTACGGATACGCAGTATTTT
CDR3: CASSLSTDTQYF

V: TRBV28
J: TRBJ1-2
size: .
D: .
DNA: TGTGCCAGCAGAGCGACAGCCACCTATGGCTACACCTTC
CDR3: CASRATATYGYTF

V: TRBV15
J: TRBJ2-7
size: .
D: TRBD1
DNA: TGTGCCACCAGCAGAACTATCGGACAGGGGAGGTACGAGCAGTACTTC
CDR3: CATSRTIGQGRYEQYF

V: TRBV6-6
J: TRBJ2-7
size: .
D: .
DNA: TGTGCCAGCAGTTACCGGGTAAGGGACGAGCAGTACTTC
CDR3: CASSYRVRDEQYF

V: TRBV5-1
J: TRBJ2-1
size: .
D: TRBD2
DNA: TGCGCCAGCAGCCCCGTTGCGGGAGCCTATTACAATGAGCAGTTCTTC
CDR3: CASSPVAGAYYNEQFF

V: TRBV5-1
J: TRBJ2-3
size: .
D: .
DNA: TGCGCCAGCAGCTTATCAGGGTTCACAGATACGCAGTATTTT
CDR3: CASSLSGFTDTQYF